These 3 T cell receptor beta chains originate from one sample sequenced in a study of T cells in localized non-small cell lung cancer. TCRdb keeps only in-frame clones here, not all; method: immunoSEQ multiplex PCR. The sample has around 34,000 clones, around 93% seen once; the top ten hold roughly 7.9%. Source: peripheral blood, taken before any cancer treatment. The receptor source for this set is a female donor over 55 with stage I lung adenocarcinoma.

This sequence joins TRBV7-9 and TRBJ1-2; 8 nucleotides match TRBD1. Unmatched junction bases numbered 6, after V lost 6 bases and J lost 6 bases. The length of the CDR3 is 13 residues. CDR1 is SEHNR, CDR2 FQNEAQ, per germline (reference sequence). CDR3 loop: CASSLDRANGYTF. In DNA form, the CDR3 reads TGTGCCAGCAGTTTGGACAGGGCGAATGGCTACACCTTC.

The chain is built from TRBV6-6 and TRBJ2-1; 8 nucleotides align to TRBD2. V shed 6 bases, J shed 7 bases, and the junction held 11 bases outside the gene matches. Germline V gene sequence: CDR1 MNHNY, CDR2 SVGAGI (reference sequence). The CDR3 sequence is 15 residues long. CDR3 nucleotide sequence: TGTGCCAGCAGCCCCTTGGGACTAGTTTTGAATGAGCAGTTCTTC. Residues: CASSPLGLVLNEQFF.

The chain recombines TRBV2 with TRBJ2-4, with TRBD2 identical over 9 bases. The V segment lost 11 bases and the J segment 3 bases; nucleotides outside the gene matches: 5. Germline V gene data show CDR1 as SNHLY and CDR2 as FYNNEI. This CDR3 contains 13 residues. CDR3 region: CAGNSGGKNIQYF. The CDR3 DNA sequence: TGTGCCGGCAATAGCGGGGGCAAAAACATTCAGTACTTC.